A selection of T cell receptor beta chains follows, all from one sample in a study of glioma-infiltrating T cells after dendritic cell vaccination. Profiled with immunoSEQ multiplex PCR; TCRdb holds only in-frame clones, not every one. The repertoire holds tens of thousands of clones, with approximately 78% as singletons. The input for sequencing was blood, taken after dendritic cell vaccination. All receptors come from a human donor with glioblastoma. The CDR3 runs from the conserved cysteine through the conserved F or W. The D gene is left open where the match is weak. Only some rows state a clone size, as once, few, many or a class for expanded clones.

V,size,J,D,length,DNA,CDR3
TRBV27,.,TRBJ1-2,.,13,TGTGCCAGCAGTCTTAGGACAGAGTATGGCTACACCTTC,CASSLRTEYGYTF
TRBV7-9,.,TRBJ2-6,.,15,TGTGCCAGCAGCCCTCCCCCCTCTGGGGCCAACGTCCTGACTTTC,CASSPPPSGANVLTF
TRBV6-6,.,TRBJ1-1,.,14,TGTGCCACTAGAGAGGATACCGTGAACACTGAAGCTTTCTTT,CATREDTVNTEAFF
TRBV6-4,.,TRBJ2-1,TRBD2,19,TGTGCTGCGGTGGGGGGACTAGCGGGAATTGGCGGCTCCTACAATGAGCAGTTCTTC,CAAVGGLAGIGGSYNEQFF
TRBV5-4,.,TRBJ1-2,.,13,TGTGCCAGCAGCTTGGCGGGGAACTATGGCTACACCTTC,CASSLAGNYGYTF
TRBV7-9,.,TRBJ2-5,.,16,TGTGCCAGCAGCTTCCCCGAACTGTCACCTAGTGAGACCCAGTACTTC,CASSFPELSPSETQYF
TRBV30,.,TRBJ2-5,.,10,TGTGCCTGCAAGGGGGAGACCCAGTACTTC,CACKGETQYF
TRBV5-1,few,TRBJ2-5,TRBD2,15,TGCGCCAGCAGCTTTAGCGGGGGGACCCAAGAGACCCAGTACTTC,CASSFSGGTQETQYF
TRBV5-1,.,TRBJ2-5,TRBD2,15,TGCGCCAGCAGCAGTAGCGGGGGGGGGTCAGAGACCCAGTACTTC,CASSSSGGGSETQYF
TRBV18,.,TRBJ2-1,TRBD2,16,TGTGCCAGCTCACCACGGCTAGCGGGCTCCTACAATGAGCAGTTCTTC,CASSPRLAGSYNEQFF
TRBV19,few,TRBJ1-6,TRBD1,15,TGTGCCAGTAGTTCCATGACAGGGAAGAATTCACCCCTCCACTTT,CASSSMTGKNSPLHF
TRBV6-1,.,TRBJ2-5,TRBD2,16,TGTGCCAGCAGTGAAGCTTCTAGCGGATACCAAGAGACCCAGTACTTC,CASSEASSGYQETQYF
TRBV19,few,TRBJ1-1,TRBD1,15,TGTGCCAGTAGTATCCGCGGCAGGGGGGACACTGAAGCTTTCTTT,CASSIRGRGDTEAFF
TRBV9,.,TRBJ1-5,.,15,TGTGCCAGCAGCGTAGTTTCCAGTAGCAATCAGCCCCAGCATTTT,CASSVVSSSNQPQHF
TRBV9,once,TRBJ1-1,.,14,TGTGCCAGCAGCGTAGTTGAGGTTATAACTGAAGCTTTCTTT,CASSVVEVITEAFF
TRBV6-1,.,TRBJ1-5,.,16,TGTGCCAGCAGTGAAGCTAGGGGTGTAGGCAATCAGCCCCAGCATTTT,CASSEARGVGNQPQHF
TRBV27,.,TRBJ1-1,.,15,TGTGCCAGCAGCGCCGGGACAAGTAAGAACACTGAAGCTTTCTTT,CASSAGTSKNTEAFF